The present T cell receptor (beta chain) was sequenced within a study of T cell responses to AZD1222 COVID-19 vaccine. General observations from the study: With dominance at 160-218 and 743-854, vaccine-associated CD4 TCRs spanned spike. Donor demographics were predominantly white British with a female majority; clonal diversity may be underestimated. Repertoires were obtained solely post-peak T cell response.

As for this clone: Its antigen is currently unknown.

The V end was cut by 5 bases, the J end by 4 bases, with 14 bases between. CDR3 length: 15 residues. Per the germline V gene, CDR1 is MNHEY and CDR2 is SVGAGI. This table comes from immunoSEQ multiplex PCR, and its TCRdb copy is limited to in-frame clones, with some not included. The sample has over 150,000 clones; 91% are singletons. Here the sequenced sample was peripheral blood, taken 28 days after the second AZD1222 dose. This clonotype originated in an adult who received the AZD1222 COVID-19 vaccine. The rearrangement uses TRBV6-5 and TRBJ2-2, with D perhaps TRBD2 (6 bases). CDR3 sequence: CASSLVGGRTGELFF. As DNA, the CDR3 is TGTGCCAGCAGTCTGGTGGGGGGTCGCACCGGGGAGCTGTTTTTT.